This T cell receptor beta chain derives from a study of neoadjuvant anti-PD-1 for oral cavity cancer. Study-wide results and caveats: Higher pretreatment Treg/Th17 ratios tracked higher pretreatment blood clonality.

Profiled with immunoSEQ multiplex PCR; TCRdb holds only in-frame clones, not every one. The sample yields about 9,800 clones, 60% to 70% seen once. There are a few counts of this clone. Its matching antigen is unknown. Sample time point: after neoadjuvant nivolumab, at surgical resection. PBMCs were not maintained or expanded in culture before analysis. Germline CDR1 and CDR2: SEHNR and FQNEAQ (reference sequence). V was trimmed by 1 base and J by 7 bases, leaving 14 bases between them. The CDR3 has 14 amino acids. The TCR originated in a person aged 40-85 years with oral cavity squamous cell carcinoma. The V call is TRBV7-9, the J call TRBJ2-7; maybe TRBD2 (5 bases). This sample comprised PBMCs, obtained after nivolumab (anti-PD-1) treatment. CDR3 region: CASSLVGTTGEQYF. The DNA of the CDR3 is TGTGCCAGCAGCTTAGTCGGCACGACGGGAGAGCAGTACTTC.